Shown below are 10 T cell receptor beta chains from a single sample sequenced in a study of T-cell memory formation after mild COVID-19. TCRdb fed the 5' RACE reads into MiXCR, producing one record per CDR3 protein. The data hold some 130,000 distinct CDR3 sequences, with roughly 6% observed a single time. The sequencing sample was made of PBMCs or a T cell subset sorted from them (not recorded which). These receptor sequences come from an adult woman who had mild COVID-19 (a few samples of this study predate the infection). Cell type and time point are not known.

This clonotype was seen a few times. The chain has TRBV7-9 and TRBJ2-7; tentatively, D is TRBD1 (5 bases). The germline V gene encodes CDR1 SEHNR and CDR2 FQNEAQ (reference sequence). The CDR3 runs to 15 residues. The V end was cut by 4 bases, the J end by 1 base, with 14 bases between. The CDR3 nucleotides are TGTGCCAGCAGCTCGACAGAACACGGATCCTACGAGCAGTACTTC. This translates into CASSSTEHGSYEQYF. The full variable domain, rest sourced from reference TRBV7-9 and TRBJ2-7, is DTGVSQNPRHKITKRGQNVTFRCDPISEHNRLYWYRQTLGQGPEFLTYFQNEAQLEKSRLLSDRFSAERPKGSFSTLEIQRTEQGDSAMYLCASSSTEHGSYEQYFGPGTRLTVT.

This clonotype was seen more than once but under ten times. The gene calls are TRBV25-1 and TRBJ2-7; possibly TRBD1 or TRBD2 for D (7 bases each). Trimming cost V 7 bases and J 4 bases, with 20 bases left between them. Germline CDR1 is MGHDK and CDR2 is SYGVNS. CDR3 length: 15 residues. The CDR3 loop is CASTMTGTKGYEQYF. In DNA form, the CDR3 reads TGTGCCAGCACTATGACAGGGACTAAGGGTTACGAGCAGTACTTC.

This clonotype was counted at least ten times. CDR3 region: CASRRSQGAGANVLTF. DNA for the CDR3: TGTGCCAGCAGGCGAAGCCAGGGCGCTGGGGCCAACGTCCTGACTTTC. J is TRBJ2-6 and V is TRBV12-3 or TRBV12-4; possibly TRBD1 for D (5 bases). Trimming took 6 bases from V and 2 from J, leaving 14 bases between them. This CDR3 comprises 16 residues.

The chain has TRBV7-9 and TRBJ2-7, with 9 bases that match TRBD1. V lost 0 bases and J lost 4; bases outside the gene matches: 7. CDR3 length: 16 amino acids. In germline, CDR1 is SEHNR, CDR2 FQNEAQ (reference sequence). The CDR3 DNA reads TGTGCCAGCAGCTTAGCGTGGACAGGGGACCATTACGAGCAGTACTTC. Residues: CASSLAWTGDHYEQYF.

J is TRBJ2-1 and V is TRBV7-2; 8 bases are a match to TRBD1. CDR3 size: 16 residues. The V gene end was trimmed by 4 bases and the J gene end by 5 bases; junction bases not matched to a gene: 10. Per germline, CDR1 SGHTA and CDR2 FQGNSA. The CDR3 region is CASSSDGTGRNNEQFF. The CDR3 nucleotides read TGTGCCAGCAGCTCCGACGGGACAGGCAGGAACAATGAGCAGTTCTTC.

This clonotype was detected a few times. The chain couples TRBV12-3 or TRBV12-4 to TRBJ2-1; 9 nucleotides agree with TRBD1. V shed 2 bases and J 2 bases; nucleotides not matched to a gene: 4. The CDR3 totals 16 residues. CDR3 residues: CASSLRTGATYNEQFF. As DNA, the CDR3 is TGTGCCAGCAGTTTAAGGACAGGGGCAACCTACAATGAGCAGTTCTTC.

The V and J genes are TRBV5-1 and TRBJ2-3; tentative D call: TRBD1 (5 bases). There are 15 residues in the CDR3. V was clipped by 0 bases and J by 1 base, with 9 bases between them. The germline V gene has CDR1 SGHRS and CDR2 YFSETQ. CDR3 loop: CASSLVGERTDTQYF. CDR3 DNA: TGCGCCAGCAGCTTGGTAGGGGAACGCACAGATACGCAGTATTTT.

This clonotype was observed a handful of times. The chain is built from TRBV5-1 and TRBJ1-1, with 7 positions matching TRBD1. Per germline, CDR1 SGHRS and CDR2 YFSETQ. This CDR3 is 15 amino acids long. V was pared by 1 base and J by 1 base, with 4 bases of the junction left unmatched. The DNA of the CDR3 is TGCGCCAGCAGCTTGTGGGGACAGCAGAACACTGAAGCTTTCTTT. Translated, it gives CASSLWGQQNTEAFF.

This clonotype has only a few counts. The rearrangement uses TRBV20-1 and TRBJ1-3; D uncertain. The V gene's germline CDR1 is DFQATT and CDR2 SNEGSKA (reference sequence). The CDR3 consists of 15 residues. Trimming shortened V by 3 bases and J by 0 bases, and 12 bases separated the two germline ends. The CDR3 coding sequence is TGCAGTGCTAGTGGTGACATGAGCTCTGGAAACACCATATATTTT. It yields the protein CSASGDMSSGNTIYF.

J is TRBJ2-5 and V is TRBV20-1; possibly TRBD2 for D (6 bases). V was shortened by 0 bases and J by 1 base, with 12 bases between the two germline ends. This CDR3 region has 15 residues. The germline CDR1 and CDR2 sequences are DFQATT and SNEGSKA (reference sequence). The CDR3 bases are TGCAGTGCTAGAGATCGGAGGGGCACCCAAGAGACCCAGTACTTC. Translation gives CSARDRRGTQETQYF.